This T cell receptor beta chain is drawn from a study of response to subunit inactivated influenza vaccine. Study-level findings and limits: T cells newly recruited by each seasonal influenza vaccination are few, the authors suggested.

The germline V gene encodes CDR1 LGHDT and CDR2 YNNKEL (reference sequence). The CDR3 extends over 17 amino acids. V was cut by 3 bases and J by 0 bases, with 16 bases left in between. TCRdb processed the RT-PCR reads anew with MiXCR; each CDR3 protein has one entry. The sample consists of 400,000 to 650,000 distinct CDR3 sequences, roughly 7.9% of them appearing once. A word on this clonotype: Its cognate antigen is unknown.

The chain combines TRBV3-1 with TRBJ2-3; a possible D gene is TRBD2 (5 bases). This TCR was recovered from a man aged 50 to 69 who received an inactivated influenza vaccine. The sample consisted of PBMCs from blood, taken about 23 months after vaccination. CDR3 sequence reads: CASSHLAWLGSTDTQYF. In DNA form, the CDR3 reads TGTGCCAGCAGCCATCTAGCATGGTTGGGAAGCACAGATACGCAGTATTTT.